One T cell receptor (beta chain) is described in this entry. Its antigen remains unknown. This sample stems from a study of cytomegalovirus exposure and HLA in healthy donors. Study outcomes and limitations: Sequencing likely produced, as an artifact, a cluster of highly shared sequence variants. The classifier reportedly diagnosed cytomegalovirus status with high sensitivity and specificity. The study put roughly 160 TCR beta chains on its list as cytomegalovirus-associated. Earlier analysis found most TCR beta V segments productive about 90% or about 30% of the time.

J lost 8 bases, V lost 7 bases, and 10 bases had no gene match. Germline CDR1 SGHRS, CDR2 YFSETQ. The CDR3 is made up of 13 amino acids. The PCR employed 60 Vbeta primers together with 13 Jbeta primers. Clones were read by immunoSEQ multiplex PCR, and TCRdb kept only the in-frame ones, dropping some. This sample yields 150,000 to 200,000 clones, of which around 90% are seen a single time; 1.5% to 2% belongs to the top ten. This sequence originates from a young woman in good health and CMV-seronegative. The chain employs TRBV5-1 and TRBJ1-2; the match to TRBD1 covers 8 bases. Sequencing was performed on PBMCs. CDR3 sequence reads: CASADRTGIGYTF. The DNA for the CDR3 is TGCGCCAGCGCAGACCGGACAGGGATAGGCTACACCTTC.